The 32 T cell receptor beta chains below come from one sample, sequenced in a study of vaccination and CD4 T cells after COVID-19. With the Oncomine TCR Beta short-read assay, DNA from cultured CD4+ T cells was sequenced. TCRdb re-called the PCR reads through MiXCR, storing one row per CDR3 protein. The data contain some 24,000 distinct CDR3 sequences, around 30% of them seen just once; the ten biggest clones take up 2.5% to 3.5%. Time point given: late sampling 161 to 241 days after vaccination in a few convalescent patients. Treatment in this sample: approximately nine-day PBMC culture with coronavirus spike peptide pools or control peptides (ViraFEST assay). No antigen has been identified for these receptors. This material consisted of CD4+ T cells from blood, cultured in vitro, taken about 7 months after SARS-CoV-2 vaccination. The receptors were sampled from a human donor who had recovered from COVID-19.

This clonotype was seen more than once but under ten times. The chain combines TRBV20-1 with TRBJ1-2, with TRBD1 as a possible D gene (5 bases). This CDR3 comprises 15 residues. Trimming left V 0 bases short and J 4 bases short, with 15 bases between. Germline V lookup: CDR1 DFQATT, CDR2 SNEGSKA (reference sequence). DNA of the CDR3: TGCAGTGCTAGAGACCTGACAGCTACTGCCTATGGCTACACCTTC. It specifies CSARDLTATAYGYTF.

J is TRBJ2-5 and V is TRBV19; D is tentatively TRBD1 or TRBD2 (5 bases each). This CDR3 spans 17 amino acids. Trimming shortened V by 6 bases and J by 3 bases, and 23 bases separated the two germline ends. Germline loops: CDR1 LNHDA, CDR2 SQIVND (reference sequence). Written as DNA, the CDR3 is TGTGCCAGTAGCCTGAGGGGCCAGGGTAGAAGGGAAGAGACCCAGTACTTC. Its protein product is CASSLRGQGRREETQYF.

The sample holds a few counts of this clonotype. This chain links TRBV28 with TRBJ2-7, with 11 positions matching TRBD2. CDR1 is MDHEN and CDR2 is SYDVKM in the germline V gene. V shed 0 bases and J 3 bases; nucleotides not matched to a gene: 1. This CDR3 has 15 residues. For the CDR3, the DNA is TGTGCCAGCAGTTTATGGACTAGCGGGGTCTACGAGCAGTACTTC. Residues: CASSLWTSGVYEQYF.

The chain employs TRBV4-1 and TRBJ2-7; 11 bases agree with TRBD2. Germline CDR1 reads MGHRA; CDR2 reads YSYEKL. This CDR3 comprises 14 residues. With V trimmed by 4 bases and J by 5 bases, 4 bases remained unmatched. This CDR3 reads CASSRVLAGDEQYF. The CDR3 nucleotides read TGCGCCAGCAGCCGAGTACTAGCGGGAGACGAGCAGTACTTC.

This clonotype occurred a few times. The V and J genes are TRBV19 and TRBJ2-3; TRBD1 aligns across 8 bases. This CDR3 has 15 amino acids. Germline CDR1 is LNHDA and CDR2 is SQIVND (reference sequence). V gave up 1 base and J gave up 6 bases; unmatched junction bases: 6. CDR3 DNA sequence: TGTGCCAGTAGTATAGGGGGCAGGGGGCTGGATACGCAGTATTTT. Protein sequence: CASSIGGRGLDTQYF.

This clonotype appeared a few times. This chain joins TRBV28 and TRBJ1-5, with a possible D match to TRBD1 (6 bases). Germline lookup yields CDR1 MDHEN and CDR2 SYDVKM. The V gene lost 3 bases and the J gene lost 4 bases, with 13 bases spanning the gap. This CDR3 spans 15 amino acids. CDR3 sequence: CASSFIKGGNQPQHF. CDR3 nucleotides: TGTGCCAGCAGTTTCATTAAGGGGGGAAATCAGCCCCAGCATTTT. Looking up the rest from reference TRBV28 and TRBJ1-5 gives the full variable domain: DVKVTQSSRYLVKRTGEKVFLECVQDMDHENMFWYRQDPGLGLRLIYFSYDVKMKEKGDIPEGYSVSREKKERFSLILESASTNQTSMYLCASSFIKGGNQPQHFGDGTRLSIL.

This clonotype was counted a single time. The gene calls are TRBV9 and TRBJ2-1; D could derive from TRBD1 or TRBD2 (7 bases each). The DNA end is more similar to TRBJ2-7, so the J call may be wrong. The V gene's germline CDR1 is SGDLS and CDR2 YYNGEE. The CDR3 sequence is 14 residues long. CDR3 nucleotides: TGTGCCAGCAGCCCTAGCAGGGGGGGTTACGAGCAGTACTTC. Translated, it gives CASSPSRGGYEQYF.

This clonotype has just a few counts. The chain recombines TRBV20-1 with TRBJ2-5; D may be TRBD2 (5 bases). Trimming cost V 0 bases and J 2 bases, with 10 bases left between them. From germline, CDR1 is DFQATT and CDR2 SNEGSKA (reference sequence). This CDR3 spans 14 amino acids. CDR3 DNA: TGCAGTGCTAGAGATCAGCTAGCACAAGAGACCCAGTACTTC. It yields the protein CSARDQLAQETQYF.

The table lists this clonotype with a few counts. The V gene is TRBV6-5, the J gene TRBJ2-7; 9 nucleotides line up with TRBD1. Germline CDR1 reads MNHEY; CDR2 reads SVGAGI. This CDR3 has 15 amino acids. The V and J ends lost 2 bases and 2 bases, in that order; junction bases with no gene match: 4. The CDR3 coding sequence is TGTGCCAGCAGTTACGGGGACAGGGATCCCTACGAGCAGTACTTC. It yields the protein CASSYGDRDPYEQYF.

This chain links TRBV6-2 or TRBV6-3 with TRBJ2-7; 7 bases are a match to TRBD1. CDR1 and CDR2 (germline): MNHEY, SVGEGT. Losses at the gene ends were 6 bases for V and 2 bases for J; bases not matched to a gene: 13. This CDR3 contains 16 residues. The CDR3 DNA reads TGTGCCAGCAGGCGCGGTCCGGGACAGACAACCTACGAGCAGTACTTC. Residues: CASRRGPGQTTYEQYF.

This clonotype came up a few times. The chain couples TRBV10-3 to TRBJ2-7; D perhaps matches TRBD2 (6 bases). Germline CDR1 is ENHRY and CDR2 is SYGVKD. Trimming took off 0 bases at V and 4 bases at J, with 22 bases between the two ends. CDR3 length equals 18 residues. CDR3 residues: CAISESMVGRGRLYEQYF. In DNA form, the CDR3 reads TGTGCCATCAGTGAGTCAATGGTAGGGCGGGGACGCCTATACGAGCAGTACTTC.

This sequence joins TRBV27 and TRBJ1-2; 10 bases agree with TRBD1. The CDR3 covers 13 residues. CDR1 is MNHEY, CDR2 SMNVEV, per germline (reference sequence). V dropped 8 bases and J dropped 8; count of bases not matched to a gene: 8. The CDR3 protein is CASCSGTGEGYTF. CDR3 in DNA: TGTGCCAGCTGTTCTGGGACAGGGGAAGGCTACACCTTC.

This chain connects TRBV6-2 or TRBV6-3 to TRBJ2-5, with D perhaps being TRBD1 or TRBD2 (5 bases each). CDR1 is MNHEY and CDR2 is SVGEGT in the germline V gene. There are 19 residues in the CDR3. Trimming took off 0 bases at V and 4 bases at J, with 24 bases between the two ends. CDR3 nucleotide sequence: TGTGCCAGCAGTTACTCCCCCATGGATGTTCGATTTGGGGGAGAGACCCAGTACTTC. As protein: CASSYSPMDVRFGGETQYF.

This chain joins TRBV28 and TRBJ2-3; TRBD2 aligns across 9 bases. The trim removed 3 bases at V and 0 bases at J, leaving 13 bases unmatched. The CDR3 spans 19 residues. Germline CDR1 is MDHEN and CDR2 is SYDVKM. The CDR3 DNA is TGTGCCAGCAGTTTGTTTGCGGGAGGGCGGGGGACGAGCACAGATACGCAGTATTTT. It is translated as CASSLFAGGRGTSTDTQYF. The whole variable domain, remainder taken from reference TRBV28 and TRBJ2-3, is DVKVTQSSRYLVKRTGEKVFLECVQDMDHENMFWYRQDPGLGLRLIYFSYDVKMKEKGDIPEGYSVSREKKERFSLILESASTNQTSMYLCASSLFAGGRGTSTDTQYFGPGTRLTVL.

The chain employs TRBV7-3 and TRBJ2-2; possible D gene TRBD2, 6 bases. The CDR3 spans 14 residues. Germline V lookup: CDR1 SGHTA, CDR2 FQGTGA. Deletions cut 1 base from V and 4 bases from J, with 7 bases between. CDR3 in DNA: TGTGCCAGCAGCTTAATGGAGGGCACCGGGGAGCTGTTTTTT. It codes for CASSLMEGTGELFF.

The sample holds a few counts of this clonotype. The rearrangement links TRBV6-2 or TRBV6-3 to TRBJ2-3, with 8 nucleotides matching TRBD1. V trimming: 5 bases; J trimming: 0 bases; junction bases outside the gene matches: 7. The CDR3 totals 16 residues. From germline, CDR1 is MNHEY and CDR2 SVGEGT. Here the CDR3 reads CASSLGGQASTDTQYF. In DNA form, the CDR3 reads TGTGCCAGCAGTCTGGGGGGACAGGCAAGCACAGATACGCAGTATTTT.

J is TRBJ2-1 and V is TRBV20-1, with D possibly being TRBD2 (5 bases). The V and J ends lost 1 base and 9 bases respectively, with 10 bases between them. The CDR3 extends over 12 amino acids. Germline lookup yields CDR1 DFQATT and CDR2 SNEGSKA (reference sequence). The CDR3, as DNA: TGCAGTGCTAGAGGGGAGTTTACTGAGCAGTTCTTC. Amino acid sequence: CSARGEFTEQFF.

The chain couples TRBV20-1 to TRBJ2-1; possibly TRBD2 for D (5 bases). V dropped 4 bases and J dropped 1 base, with 20 bases sitting between them. The CDR3 is 17 residues long. From germline, CDR1 is DFQATT and CDR2 SNEGSKA (reference sequence). The DNA of the CDR3 is TGCAGTGCTATTTTAACTAGAGGTGTCGGGTCCTACAATGAGCAGTTCTTC. As protein: CSAILTRGVGSYNEQFF.

The V and J genes are TRBV7-9 and TRBJ2-5; D unclear. V lost 1 base and J 3 bases, leaving 6 bases between the germline ends. The CDR3 spans 13 residues. Germline lookup yields CDR1 SEHNR and CDR2 FQNEAQ (reference sequence). CDR3 protein: CASSLVSEETQYF. The CDR3 DNA reads as TGTGCCAGCAGCTTAGTGTCCGAAGAGACCCAGTACTTC.

This clonotype has a handful of counts. The rearrangement uses TRBV5-4 and TRBJ1-1, with a possible D match to TRBD1 (6 bases). The germline CDR1 and CDR2 sequences are SGHNT and YYREEE (reference sequence). The CDR3 length is 16 residues. V was pared by 4 bases and J by 1 base, with 17 bases between. CDR3 in amino acids: CASSRPAGDGNTEAFF. CDR3 nucleotide sequence: TGTGCCAGCAGCCGGCCGGCAGGGGATGGGAACACTGAAGCTTTCTTT.

The chain combines TRBV7-9 with TRBJ2-7; TRBD2 aligns across 10 bases. The CDR3 has 15 amino acids. J was trimmed by 9 bases and V by 5 bases; bases with no gene match: 13. Germline CDR1 SEHNR, CDR2 FQNEAQ (reference sequence). DNA of the CDR3: TGTGCCAGCAGCCCTTCCGTAGCTAGCGGGAGAGGGCAGTACTTC. It codes for CASSPSVASGRGQYF.

The rearrangement links TRBV28 to TRBJ2-7; D remains ambiguous. Looked up from germline, CDR1 is MDHEN and CDR2 is SYDVKM. V lost 2 bases to trimming and J lost 4 bases, with 6 bases between them. This CDR3 is built from 12 residues. CDR3 in DNA: TGTGCCAGCAGTTTAAGAGGATACGAGCAGTACTTC. Its translation: CASSLRGYEQYF.

This clonotype has more than one count but fewer than ten. The rearrangement uses TRBV20-1 and TRBJ1-5; 7 bases are a match to TRBD1. Germline CDR1 is DFQATT and CDR2 is SNEGSKA (reference sequence). CDR3 length: 16 amino acids. V lost 3 bases, J lost 0 bases, and 8 bases stayed unmatched. CDR3 coding DNA: TGCAGTGCTAGGCCCCGGGACAGTTATAGCAATCAGCCCCAGCATTTT. Translated, it gives CSARPRDSYSNQPQHF.

The rearrangement uses TRBV6-2 or TRBV6-3 and TRBJ2-6; D unclear. V dropped 7 bases and J dropped 0 bases, with 7 bases sitting between them. Germline lookup yields CDR1 MNHEY and CDR2 SVGEGT. The CDR3 has 14 amino acids. DNA for the CDR3: TGTGCCAGCAAGGACGTCTCTGGGGCCAACGTCCTGACTTTC. Encoded protein: CASKDVSGANVLTF.

This clonotype was seen a few times. The DNA for the CDR3 is TGCAGTGCTAGAGATATTGGAATCACAGATACGCAGTATTTT. Its protein product is CSARDIGITDTQYF. J is TRBJ2-3 and V is TRBV20-1, with unresolved D. The CDR3 spans 14 residues. CDR1 and CDR2 (germline): DFQATT, SNEGSKA (reference sequence). Trimming took 0 bases from V and 2 from J, leaving 9 bases between them.

The chain links TRBV7-9 to TRBJ1-1, with 8 bases aligning to TRBD1. CDR1 is SEHNR, CDR2 FQNEAQ, per germline (reference sequence). The CDR3 spans 14 residues. Losses at the gene ends were 4 bases for V and 1 base for J; bases not matched to a gene: 2. The CDR3 bases are TGTGCCAGCAGCTACGACAGGGGGAACACTGAAGCTTTCTTT. Protein: CASSYDRGNTEAFF.

This clonotype rates as medium-sized. The V and J genes are TRBV7-2 and TRBJ2-5; D is unclear. Trimming left V 1 base short and J 2 bases short, with 5 bases between. CDR3 size: 13 residues. From germline, CDR1 is SGHTA and CDR2 FQGNSA. This CDR3 is CASSLDRQETQYF. CDR3 in DNA: TGTGCCAGCAGCTTAGACAGACAAGAGACCCAGTACTTC.

In this sample, this clonotype turned up a few times. The chain uses TRBV6-1 and TRBJ1-5; D perhaps matches TRBD1 (5 bases). V gave up 4 bases and J gave up 6 bases, with 13 bases separating them. The germline V gene encodes CDR1 MNHNS and CDR2 SASEGT. CDR3 length: 14 amino acids. In DNA form, the CDR3 reads TGTGCCAGCAGTGGGGGGACTGGGAGTCAGCCCCAGCATTTT. Residues: CASSGGTGSQPQHF.

This clonotype was detected only a few times. The chain joins TRBV10-3 to TRBJ1-2, with no clear D. The V end lost 2 bases, the J end lost 0 bases, and 4 bases lay between the germline ends. CDR1 is ENHRY and CDR2 is SYGVKD in the germline V gene. The CDR3 has 13 residues. As DNA, the CDR3 is TGTGCCATCAGTGAGACGGCTAACTATGGCTACACCTTC. Protein: CAISETANYGYTF.

This clonotype was observed a few times. The V call is TRBV28, the J call TRBJ2-3; the match to TRBD2 covers 8 bases. Looked up from germline, CDR1 is MDHEN and CDR2 is SYDVKM. V was clipped by 4 bases and J by 5 bases; unmatched bases: 8. The CDR3 is 15 amino acids. Here the CDR3 DNA reads TGTGCCAGCAGTTCGATCGGGACTAGTGTAGATACGCAGTATTTT. Translation: CASSSIGTSVDTQYF.

This clonotype is categorized as medium-sized. The chain joins TRBV12-2 to TRBJ2-1; the D call in the table, TRBD2, was not verified against the DNA. TRBV12-2 is an annotated pseudogene. This CDR3 is built from 15 residues. The CDR3: CASRVRGPRYNEQFF. The CDR3 DNA is TGTGCAAGTCGCGTTCGTGGGCCGCGTTACAATGAGCAGTTCTTC.

CDR3 residues: CSADESSGRPITNEQFF. Here the CDR3 DNA reads TGCAGTGCAGACGAATCTAGCGGGAGACCGATAACCAATGAGCAGTTCTTC. J is TRBJ2-1 and V is TRBV20-1; 10 bases match TRBD2. J gave up 6 bases and V 6 bases, and 17 bases lay outside the gene matches. The CDR3 extends over 17 amino acids. Germline CDR1 is DFQATT and CDR2 is SNEGSKA (reference sequence).